This T cell receptor beta chain is drawn from a study of cytomegalovirus exposure and HLA in healthy donors. CDR1 SNHLY and CDR2 FYNNEI come from the germline V gene. This CDR3 has 13 amino acids. V gave up 5 bases and J gave up 4 bases, with 9 bases separating them. PCR involved 60 Vbeta and 13 Jbeta primers. Generated by immunoSEQ multiplex PCR, the TCRdb table keeps only in-frame clones and is missing some. The sample holds about 140,000 clones, more than 60% seen once. General study points: A later analysis linked a missense DCLRE1C variant to TCR beta V- and J-gene trimming. In an earlier analysis, about 87% or about 30%: the productive usage of most TCR beta V segments.

A word on this clone: Its antigen is as yet unknown.

Donors likely had unrecorded immune exposures despite being nominally healthy when sampled. J is TRBJ2-1 and V is TRBV2, with a possible D match to TRBD1 (6 bases). Specimen: PBMCs. The sequence was collected from a man aged 30 to 45 in good health and CMV-seropositive. CDR3 nucleotide sequence: TGTGCCAGCAGTCTGGACAGTTACAATGAGCAGTTCTTC. It codes for CASSLDSYNEQFF.